This TCR beta chain emerged from a study of CD8+CD57+ T cells in acquired aplastic anemia. Profiles of TCR beta VDJ and CDR3 were generated from a genomic DNA template. MiXCR was run by TCRdb on the reads, yielding one entry per CDR3 protein. The table has approximately 190,000 distinct CDR3 sequences, under 55% seen once. V was cut by 1 base and J by 8 bases, with 12 bases left in between. CDR1 and CDR2 from the germline V gene are SGHAT and FQNNGV. This CDR3 is built from 14 residues. Notes on the study in general: There were twenty-nine CD8+ CDR3 sequences that occurred in both patients and controls.

The patients chosen for sequencing had shown expansion of CD8+CD57+ cells (detected by flow cytometry). This clonotype has at least ten counts. The target antigen is unknown. The sequence derives from a human donor with aplastic anemia. The sequencing sample was made of sorted CD4+, CD8+, or CD8+CD57+ T cells (not recorded which) from PBMCs. The rearrangement uses TRBV11-2 and TRBJ2-4; maybe TRBD1 (6 bases). The CDR3 sequence is CASSLAGTIDIQYF. CDR3 in DNA: TGTGCCAGCAGCTTAGCCGGGACAATAGACATTCAGTACTTC.